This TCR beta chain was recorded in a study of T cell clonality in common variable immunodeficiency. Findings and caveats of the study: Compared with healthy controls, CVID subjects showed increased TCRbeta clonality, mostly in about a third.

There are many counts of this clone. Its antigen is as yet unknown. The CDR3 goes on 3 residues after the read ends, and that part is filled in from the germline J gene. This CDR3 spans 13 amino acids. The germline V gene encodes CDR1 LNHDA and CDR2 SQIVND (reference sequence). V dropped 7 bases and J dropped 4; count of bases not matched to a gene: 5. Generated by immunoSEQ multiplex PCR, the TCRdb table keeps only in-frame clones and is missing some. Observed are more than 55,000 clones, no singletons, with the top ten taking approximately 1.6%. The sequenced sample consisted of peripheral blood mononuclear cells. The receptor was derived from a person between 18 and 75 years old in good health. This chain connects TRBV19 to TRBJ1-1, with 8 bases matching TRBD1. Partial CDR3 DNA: TGTGCCAGTAAGCAGGGGGCGGGCACTGAA. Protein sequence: CASKQGAGTE. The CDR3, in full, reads CASKQGAGTEAFF.